In this sample, the clone carrying this T cell receptor beta chain turned up a few times. Its antigen is not identified. Unique molecular identifiers were incorporated during preparation of the TCRbeta library. MiXCR, run by TCRdb on the PCR reads, gives a single entry per CDR3 protein. The sample lists more than 400,000 distinct CDR3 sequences; about an eighth were seen once. The sample is drawn from a study of T-cell reconstitution after alpha-beta-depleted transplantation in children. Study-wide results and caveats: T-cell counts and diversity at one year following transplant were attributed mainly to newly produced T cells. The study reportedly traced alpha-beta T cells about two months after transplant to several hundred expanded graft clones.

Germline-derived CDR1 and CDR2 are MNHEY and SVGAGI. Trimming removed 6 bases at V and 0 bases at J, with 13 bases between. CDR3 size: 15 residues. Specimen: PBMCs, mostly from graft donor cells, collected 180 days after TCRalphabeta/CD19-depleted stem cell transplant. The receptor was derived from a female patient aged 2-9 years who had a stem cell transplant for aplastic anemia, so the T cells may come from the graft donor. This sequence joins TRBV6-5 and TRBJ2-3; maybe TRBD1 (5 bases). CDR3 amino acids: CASRLRVSSTDTQYF. The CDR3 DNA reads TGTGCCAGCAGGCTCAGGGTTTCTAGCACAGATACGCAGTATTTT.